Following are 21 T cell receptor beta chains from one sample sequenced in a study of T cell repertoires in cytomegalovirus infection. TCRdb itself ran the reads through MiXCR, one entry per CDR3 protein. This sample carries 500,000 or so distinct CDR3 sequences, approximately 15% of them seen once, and the ten largest clones take roughly a quarter. Sequencing used CD8+ T cells from PBMCs. Source of these receptors: a human donor in good health (CMV status not recorded). Some clones in this sample may be carry-over from other donors' samples.

This clonotype has ten or more counts. This chain connects TRBV25-1 to TRBJ2-3; D remains unclear. The CDR3 sequence is 16 residues long. Trimming left V 3 bases short and J 0 bases short, with 13 bases between. Germline V gives CDR1 MGHDK, CDR2 SYGVNS. This CDR3 reads CASSDSGRPSTDTQYF. The CDR3 coding sequence is TGTGCCAGCAGTGATTCCGGCCGCCCTAGCACAGATACGCAGTATTTT.

This clonotype was recorded many times. The V and J genes are TRBV13 and TRBJ1-1; unclear D gene. Germline lookup yields CDR1 PRHDT and CDR2 FYEKMQ (reference sequence). This CDR3 contains 13 residues. V lost 4 bases, J lost 5 bases, and 11 bases lay in between. The DNA of the CDR3 is TGTGCCAGCAGCTCCGGGGAAGGAACTGAAGCTTTCTTT. Amino acid sequence: CASSSGEGTEAFF.

This clonotype came up many times. V usage is TRBV6-2 or TRBV6-3 and J usage is TRBJ2-3, with D tentatively TRBD1 (5 bases). Germline CDR1 MNHEY, CDR2 SVGEGT. Trimming removed 7 bases from V and 1 base from J, with 21 bases in between. CDR3 length equals 17 residues. Here the CDR3 DNA reads TGTGCCAGCACTGCTGTGCAGGGCATAAGGGGCACAGATACGCAGTATTTT. Its translation: CASTAVQGIRGTDTQYF.

The rearrangement joins TRBV11-2 to TRBJ2-7, with 8 bases that match TRBD2. The CDR3 loop spans 17 amino acids. V shed 0 bases and J 4 bases; nucleotides not matched to a gene: 11. Germline-derived CDR1 and CDR2 are SGHAT and FQNNGV. DNA of the CDR3: TGTGCCAGCAGCTTAGAGAGGCGGGCGGGGGGTATGTACGAGCAGTACTTC. This encodes CASSLERRAGGMYEQYF.

The chain recombines TRBV12-3 or TRBV12-4 with TRBJ2-2; D unclear. V was pared by 6 bases and J by 2 bases, with 13 bases between. This CDR3 comprises 15 residues. The CDR3 sequence is CASSLPGYNTGELFF. The CDR3 DNA is TGTGCCAGCAGCCTTCCCGGCTATAACACCGGGGAGCTGTTTTTT.

The V and J genes are TRBV24-1 and TRBJ1-1; D remains unclear. Germline loops: CDR1 KGHDR, CDR2 SFDVKD. Deletions cut 3 bases from V and 1 base from J, with 8 bases between. The CDR3 spans 14 residues. CDR3 protein: CATSDPGGNTEAFF. For the CDR3, the DNA is TGTGCCACCAGTGATCCCGGAGGGAACACTGAAGCTTTCTTT.

The chain uses TRBV4-2 and TRBJ2-7; D gene unclear. From germline, CDR1 is LGHNA and CDR2 YNFKEQ. V was clipped by 0 bases and J by 7 bases, with 16 bases between them. This CDR3 is 15 amino acids long. CDR3 DNA: TGTGCCAGCAGCCAAGAAAATGGCAGTCATAGGGAGCAGTACTTC. Translated, it gives CASSQENGSHREQYF.

The J gene is TRBJ1-1, the V gene TRBV6-1; D is ambiguous. The CDR3 sequence is 13 residues long. CDR1 is MNHNS and CDR2 is SASEGT in the germline V gene. V was shortened by 7 bases and J by 0 bases, with 9 bases between the two germline ends. In DNA, the CDR3 is TGTGCCAGCATCGCACCGATGAACACTGAAGCTTTCTTT. Translating gives CASIAPMNTEAFF.

V is TRBV7-9 and J is TRBJ2-1; D not resolved. V lost 5 bases and J 7 bases, leaving 12 bases between the germline ends. The CDR3 is 13 residues long. In germline, CDR1 is SEHNR, CDR2 FQNEAQ (reference sequence). The CDR3: CASSPLWGNEQFF. Written as DNA, the CDR3 is TGTGCCAGCAGCCCCCTTTGGGGTAATGAGCAGTTCTTC. Together with reference TRBV7-9 and TRBJ2-1, the CDR3 gives the full variable domain: DTGVSQNPRHKITKRGQNVTFRCDPISEHNRLYWYRQTLGQGPEFLTYFQNEAQLEKSRLLSDRFSAERPKGSFSTLEIQRTEQGDSAMYLCASSPLWGNEQFFGPGTRLTVL.

This clonotype was picked up many times. The chain links TRBV28 to TRBJ1-2; D is undetermined. Per the germline V gene, CDR1 is MDHEN and CDR2 is SYDVKM. V was trimmed by 5 bases and J by 5 bases, leaving 21 bases between them. The CDR3 length is 16 residues. CDR3 DNA sequence: TGTGCCAGCAGTGCCAACCTCCCTAGGATCGGGTATGGCTACACCTTC. This gives the protein CASSANLPRIGYGYTF.

On this clonotype itself: This CDR3 is missing its conserved last phenylalanine or tryptophan, likely due to a read error. This chain connects TRBV20-1 to TRBJ1-2, with 8 bases fitting TRBD1. There are 15 residues in the CDR3. Per germline, CDR1 DFQATT and CDR2 SNEGSKA (reference sequence). Losses at the gene ends were 3 bases for V and 5 bases for J; bases not matched to a gene: 11. Here the CDR3 reads CSAREPRGPHYGYTL. CDR3 nucleotides: TGCAGTGCTAGGGAGCCCAGGGGGCCCCATTATGGCTACACCTTA.

The chain recombines TRBV7-9 with TRBJ2-7; D assignment may be TRBD1 or TRBD2 (5 bases each). The germline V gene has CDR1 SEHNR and CDR2 FQNEAQ (reference sequence). The CDR3 has 14 amino acids. V shed 5 bases and J shed 7 bases, with 18 bases lying between them. CDR3 coding DNA: TGTGCCAGCAGCCCGAACCGGGACGATGAAGAGCAGTACTTC. Translation gives CASSPNRDDEEQYF.

The chain has TRBV6-1 and TRBJ1-5; TRBD1 is a possible D gene (6 bases). The germline V gene has CDR1 MNHNS and CDR2 SASEGT. V shed 10 bases and J shed 1 base, with 14 bases lying between them. The CDR3 consists of 14 residues. CDR3 coding DNA: TGTGCCACCCGCCCGGGGGCGAGCAATCAGCCCCAGCATTTT. It is translated as CATRPGASNQPQHF.

This clonotype appeared many times. The chain links TRBV28 to TRBJ2-2; 9 bases match TRBD2. The CDR3 has 18 amino acids. The V and J ends lost 6 bases and 0 bases, in that order; junction bases with no gene match: 11. Germline V gives CDR1 MDHEN, CDR2 SYDVKM. CDR3 sequence (DNA): TGTGCCAGCAGATCGGACATTGCTAGCGGGGCGAACACCGGGGAGCTGTTTTTT. This codes for CASRSDIASGANTGELFF.

This clonotype was detected only a few times. The CDR3 here is CASSHSDSSYEQYF. CDR3 DNA: TGCGCCAGCAGCCATTCCGACAGTTCCTACGAGCAGTACTTC. This sequence joins TRBV4-1 and TRBJ2-7, with a possible D match to TRBD1 (5 bases). Per germline, CDR1 MGHRA and CDR2 YSYEKL. V was clipped by 3 bases and J by 1 base, with 10 bases between them. The CDR3 runs to 14 residues.

This clonotype was picked up a small number of times. The J gene is TRBJ2-7, the V gene TRBV18; D possibly corresponds to TRBD1 (5 bases). This CDR3 has 17 residues. The V gene lost 4 bases and the J gene lost 0 bases, with 19 bases spanning the gap. CDR1 is KGHSH and CDR2 is LQKENI in the germline V gene. In nucleotides, the CDR3 is TGTGCCAGCTCACTTGCCCCTGGGGCTACGAGCTCCTACGAGCAGTACTTC. It codes for CASSLAPGATSSYEQYF.

This clonotype has a count of ten or more. The V gene is TRBV7-3, the J gene TRBJ2-1, with TRBD2 matching over 7 bases. V gave up 5 bases and J gave up 8 bases; unmatched junction bases: 9. Germline CDR1 reads SGHTA; CDR2 reads FQGTGA. This CDR3 is 14 amino acids long. The CDR3 sequence is CASSQAGRRDEQFF. CDR3 coding DNA: TGTGCCAGCAGCCAAGCGGGACGTCGGGATGAGCAGTTCTTC.

The gene calls are TRBV6-5 and TRBJ2-1; TRBD2 aligns across 7 bases. In germline, CDR1 is MNHEY, CDR2 SVGAGI. V lost 6 bases and J lost 4; bases outside the gene matches: 6. The CDR3 consists of 14 residues. For the CDR3, the DNA is TGTGCCAGCAGCGCTAGCGGCTGGTACAATGAGCAGTTCTTC. The encoded protein is CASSASGWYNEQFF.

The chain combines TRBV4-1 with TRBJ1-1, with D maybe TRBD1 (5 bases). CDR1 MGHRA and CDR2 YSYEKL come from the germline V gene. The ends were cut back, 1 base at V and 3 bases at J, with 9 bases in the middle. This CDR3 comprises 14 residues. CDR3 sequence: CASSQAFRDTEAFF. The CDR3 DNA reads as TGCGCCAGCAGCCAAGCTTTCAGGGACACTGAAGCTTTCTTT.

This clonotype appeared a few times. The rearrangement joins TRBV6-5 to TRBJ2-7, with D perhaps being TRBD1 or TRBD2 (5 bases each). With 4 bases removed from V and 5 bases from J, the gap between germline ends came to 12 bases. The germline V gene encodes CDR1 MNHEY and CDR2 SVGAGI. CDR3 size: 13 residues. Written as DNA, the CDR3 is TGTGCCAGCAGTTCGACCGAGGGGCACGAGCAGTACTTC. Translating gives CASSSTEGHEQYF.

The chain uses TRBV19 and TRBJ2-1; 7 bases are a match to TRBD2. J was trimmed by 2 bases and V by 10 bases; bases with no gene match: 5. The germline V gene has CDR1 LNHDA and CDR2 SQIVND (reference sequence). The CDR3 length is 13 residues. The CDR3 spells CATRLAPYNEQFF. The CDR3 DNA is TGTGCCACGAGACTAGCACCCTACAATGAGCAGTTCTTC. Supplemented by reference TRBV19 and TRBJ2-1, the full variable domain reads DGGITQSPKYLFRKEGQNVTLSCEQNLNHDAMYWYRQDPGQGLRLIYYSQIVNDFQKGDIAEGYSVSREKKESFPLTVTSAQKNPTAFYLCATRLAPYNEQFFGPGTRLTVL.